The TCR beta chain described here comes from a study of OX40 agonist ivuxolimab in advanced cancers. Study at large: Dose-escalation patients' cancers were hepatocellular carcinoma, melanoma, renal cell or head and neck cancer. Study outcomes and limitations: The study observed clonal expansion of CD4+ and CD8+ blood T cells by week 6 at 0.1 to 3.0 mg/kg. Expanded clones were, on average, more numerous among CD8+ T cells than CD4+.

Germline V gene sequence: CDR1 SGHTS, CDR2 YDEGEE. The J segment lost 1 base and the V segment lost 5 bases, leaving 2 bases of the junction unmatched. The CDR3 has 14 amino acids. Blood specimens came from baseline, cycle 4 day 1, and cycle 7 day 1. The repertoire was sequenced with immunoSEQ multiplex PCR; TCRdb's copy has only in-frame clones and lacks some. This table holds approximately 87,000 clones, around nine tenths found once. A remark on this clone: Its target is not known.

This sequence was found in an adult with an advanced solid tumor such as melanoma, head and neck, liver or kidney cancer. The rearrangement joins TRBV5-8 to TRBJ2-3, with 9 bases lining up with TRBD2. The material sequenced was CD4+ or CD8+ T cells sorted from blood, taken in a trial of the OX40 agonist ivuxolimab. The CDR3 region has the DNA TGTGCCAGCAGTCGCGGGGGGGGCACAGATACGCAGTATTTT. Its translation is CASSRGGGTDTQYF.